These 9 T cell receptor beta chains were all obtained from the same sample, sequenced in a study of shared clonotypes between healthy human individuals. CD45RO-negative, CCR7-selected cells formed the naive CD8 fraction, which excluded terminally differentiated effector memory CD45RA+ cells. TCRdb keeps only in-frame clones here, not all; method: immunoSEQ multiplex PCR. The table has under 1 million clones, about 96% seen once. The sequenced sample consisted of naive CD8+ T cells sorted from blood. These receptors were taken from a young man in good health.

The chain combines TRBV7-9 with TRBJ1-4; D gene uncertain. The CDR3 is 16 amino acids. Germline V gene lookup returns CDR1 SEHNR and CDR2 FQNEAQ (reference sequence). The V gene lost 1 base and the J gene lost 0 bases, with 9 bases spanning the gap. As DNA, the CDR3 is TGTGCCAGCAGCTTAGGGGAGGACTCAACTAATGAAAAACTGTTTTTT. Its translation is CASSLGEDSTNEKLFF.

The chain couples TRBV30 to TRBJ2-7; TRBD1 agrees at 9 bases. Germline V gene lookup returns CDR1 GTSNPN and CDR2 SVGIG (reference sequence). The CDR3 consists of 15 residues. V was pared by 4 bases and J by 2 bases, with 9 bases of the junction left unmatched. This chain's CDR3 is CAWKETGQGPYEQYF. DNA for the CDR3: TGTGCCTGGAAAGAGACGGGACAGGGACCCTACGAGCAGTACTTC.

The chain carries TRBV7-3 and TRBJ1-1; D is perhaps TRBD1 (6 bases). The germline V and J ends were trimmed by 2 bases and 2 bases, with 21 bases remaining between them. Germline V CDR1 and CDR2: SGHTA, FQGTGA. The CDR3 is made up of 18 amino acids. The CDR3 protein is CASSLAPPDRLPNTEAFF. DNA for the CDR3: TGTGCCAGCAGCTTAGCCCCTCCGGACAGATTACCTAACACTGAAGCTTTCTTT.

V is TRBV29-1 and J is TRBJ2-7; tentative D call: TRBD1 (6 bases). The length of the CDR3 is 14 residues. Germline loops: CDR1 SQVTM, CDR2 ANQGSEA. The V end lost 4 bases, the J end lost 4 bases, and 17 bases lay between the germline ends. DNA of the CDR3: TGCAGCGTTGCGCAACTGGGGGCCGGATACGAGCAGTACTTC. Residues: CSVAQLGAGYEQYF.

The rearrangement uses TRBV15 and TRBJ2-6; 8 bases are a match to TRBD1. The CDR3 length is 16 residues. The germline CDR1 and CDR2 sequences are LNHNV and YYDKDF (reference sequence). Unmatched junction bases numbered 5, after V lost 3 bases and J lost 4 bases. CDR3 residues: CATSRYRGSGANVLTF. The CDR3 coding sequence is TGTGCCACCAGCAGGTACAGGGGGTCCGGGGCCAACGTCCTGACTTTC. Full variable domain (outside the CDR3, taken from reference TRBV15 and TRBJ2-6): DAMVIQNPRYQVTQFGKPVTLSCSQTLNHNVMYWYQQKSSQAPKLLFHYYDKDFNNEADTPDNFQSRRPNTSFCFLDIRSPGLGDTAMYLCATSRYRGSGANVLTFGAGSRLTVL.

The rearrangement uses TRBV28 and TRBJ2-7, with D perhaps matching TRBD2 (6 bases). The ends were cut back, 6 bases at V and 2 bases at J, with 17 bases in the middle. The CDR3 length is 15 residues. Per germline, CDR1 MDHEN and CDR2 SYDVKM. The CDR3 DNA reads TGTGCCAGCAGCTCCCCGGAGGGGTTCGCCTACGAGCAGTACTTC. This codes for CASSSPEGFAYEQYF.

The chain carries TRBV9 and TRBJ2-5, with 9 bases aligning to TRBD2. The V gene's germline CDR1 is SGDLS and CDR2 YYNGEE. J gave up 1 base and V 5 bases, and 6 bases lay outside the gene matches. This CDR3 is 15 amino acids long. The CDR3 nucleotides read TGTGCCAGCAGTTATAGCGGGAGAAGCCAAGAGACCCAGTACTTC. Its translation is CASSYSGRSQETQYF.

V gene TRBV14 combines with J gene TRBJ2-1; a possible D gene is TRBD2 (6 bases). CDR3 size: 15 residues. The V end lost 0 bases, the J end lost 9 bases, and 15 bases lay between the germline ends. The V gene's germline CDR1 is SGHDN and CDR2 FVKESK. CDR3 loop: CASSQERTNGGEQFF. The CDR3 coding sequence is TGTGCCAGCAGCCAAGAACGGACTAACGGGGGTGAGCAGTTCTTC.

The rearrangement joins TRBV7-2 to TRBJ2-3; D uncertain. Deletions cut 2 bases from V and 1 base from J, with 7 bases between. Per germline, CDR1 SGHTA and CDR2 FQGNSA. CDR3 length: 14 residues. This CDR3 reads CASSLPVGTDTQYF. CDR3 coding DNA: TGTGCCAGCAGCTTACCGGTAGGCACAGATACGCAGTATTTT.